This T cell receptor beta chain was documented in a study of long-term antiretroviral therapy in people with HIV. The assay used was immunoSEQ (version v3.0), run at survey level. Libraries were prepared by immunoSEQ multiplex PCR; TCRdb keeps only in-frame clonotypes and omits some of them. The sample consists of about 30,000 clones, over 90% of them appearing once. Trimming at V came to 2 bases and at J to 8 bases, leaving 11 bases not matched to a gene. The CDR3 spans 16 residues. Germline V gene data show CDR1 as MNHNS and CDR2 as SASEGT. This chain uses TRBV6-1 with TRBJ1-4, with 7 positions matching TRBD1. The receptor was derived from a woman aged 40 to 50 with HIV. The sample here was unsorted PBMCs, taken roughly 6.3 years after starting antiretroviral therapy. The CDR3 is CASSERPSGTAEKLFF. The CDR3 bases are TGTGCCAGCAGTGAAAGGCCCTCCGGGACAGCCGAAAAACTGTTTTTT.